This TCR beta chain was captured in a study of blood T cells in healthy people across ages. The study's findings and limits: Among long-lived donors, naive CD4+ cells were more numerous and diversity higher than in aged donors. Diversity estimated from one million T cells was considered an underestimate.

For this clonotype: Antigen specificity is unknown.

Together with a sample-barcoded 5' primer, a J-beta primer mix was included in a second PCR lasting 7 to 11 cycles. One entry per CDR3 protein results from TCRdb running MiXCR on the 5' RACE reads. Here the sample spans hundreds of thousands of distinct CDR3 sequences, under 65% being singletons. V dropped 4 bases and J dropped 7 bases, with 26 bases sitting between them. Looked up from germline, CDR1 is LGHDT and CDR2 is YNNKEL (reference sequence). The CDR3 loop spans 18 amino acids. The sequence came from a woman at least 80 years old in good health. Sequenced: blood. The chain combines TRBV3-1 with TRBJ2-1; D tentatively reads TRBD1 or TRBD2 (6 bases each). The CDR3 DNA reads TGTGCCAGCAGCCGGGGGAGGAGGGGGAGCCCTGGTTTGAATGAGCAGTTCTTC. This codes for CASSRGRRGSPGLNEQFF.